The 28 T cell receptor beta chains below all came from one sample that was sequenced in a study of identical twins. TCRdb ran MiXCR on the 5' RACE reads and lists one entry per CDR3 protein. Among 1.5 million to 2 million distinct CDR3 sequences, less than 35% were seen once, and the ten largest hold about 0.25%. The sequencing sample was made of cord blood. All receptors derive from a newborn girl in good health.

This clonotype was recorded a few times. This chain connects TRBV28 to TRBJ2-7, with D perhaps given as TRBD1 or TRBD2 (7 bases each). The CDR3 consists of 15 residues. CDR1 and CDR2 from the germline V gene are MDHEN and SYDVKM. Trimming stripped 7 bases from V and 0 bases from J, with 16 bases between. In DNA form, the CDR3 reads TGTGCCAGCACCGTGGGGGGGACAGCCTCCTACGAGCAGTACTTC. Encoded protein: CASTVGGTASYEQYF.

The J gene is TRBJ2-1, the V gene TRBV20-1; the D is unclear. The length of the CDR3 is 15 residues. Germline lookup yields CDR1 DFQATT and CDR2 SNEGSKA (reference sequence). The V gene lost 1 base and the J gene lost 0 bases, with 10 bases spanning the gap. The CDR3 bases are TGCAGTGCTAGAGGGTTTCTCAGCTCCTACAATGAGCAGTTCTTC. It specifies CSARGFLSSYNEQFF.

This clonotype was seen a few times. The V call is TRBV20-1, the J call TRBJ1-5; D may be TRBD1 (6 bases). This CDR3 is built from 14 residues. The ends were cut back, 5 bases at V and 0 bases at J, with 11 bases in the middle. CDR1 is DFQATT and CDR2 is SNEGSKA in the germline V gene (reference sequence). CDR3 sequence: CSAPQGYSNQPQHF. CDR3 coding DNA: TGCAGTGCTCCACAGGGTTATAGCAATCAGCCCCAGCATTTT.

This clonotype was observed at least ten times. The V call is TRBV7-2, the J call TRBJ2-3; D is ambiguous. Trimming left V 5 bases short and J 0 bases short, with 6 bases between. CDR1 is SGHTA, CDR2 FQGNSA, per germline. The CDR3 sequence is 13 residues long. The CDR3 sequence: CASSIGSTDTQYF. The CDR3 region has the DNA TGTGCCAGCAGCATCGGCAGCACAGATACGCAGTATTTT.

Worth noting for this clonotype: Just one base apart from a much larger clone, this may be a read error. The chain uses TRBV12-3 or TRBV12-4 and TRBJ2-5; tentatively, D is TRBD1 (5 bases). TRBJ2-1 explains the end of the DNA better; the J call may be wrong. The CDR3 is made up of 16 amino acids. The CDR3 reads CASSLVVGTGQETQFF. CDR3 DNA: TGTGCCAGCAGTTTAGTAGTCGGAACAGGACAAGAGACCCAGTTCTTC.

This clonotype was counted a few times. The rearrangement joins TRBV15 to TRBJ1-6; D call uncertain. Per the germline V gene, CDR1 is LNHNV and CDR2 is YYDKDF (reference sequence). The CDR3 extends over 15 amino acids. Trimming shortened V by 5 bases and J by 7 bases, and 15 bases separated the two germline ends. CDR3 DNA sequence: TGTGCCACCAGCGGAAGATCGGGAGCCAATTCACCCCTCCACTTT. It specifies CATSGRSGANSPLHF.

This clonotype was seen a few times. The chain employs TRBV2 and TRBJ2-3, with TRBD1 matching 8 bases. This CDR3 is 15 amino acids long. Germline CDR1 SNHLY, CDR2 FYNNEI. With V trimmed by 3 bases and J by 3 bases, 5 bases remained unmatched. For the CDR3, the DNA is TGTGCCAGCAGTGATCAGGGGGCAAGGACAGATACGCAGTATTTT. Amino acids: CASSDQGARTDTQYF. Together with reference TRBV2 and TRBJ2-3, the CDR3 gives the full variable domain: EPEVTQTPSHQVTQMGQEVILRCVPISNHLYFYWYRQILGQKVEFLVSFYNNEISEKSEIFDDQFSVERPDGSNFTLKIRSTKLEDSAMYFCASSDQGARTDTQYFGPGTRLTVL.

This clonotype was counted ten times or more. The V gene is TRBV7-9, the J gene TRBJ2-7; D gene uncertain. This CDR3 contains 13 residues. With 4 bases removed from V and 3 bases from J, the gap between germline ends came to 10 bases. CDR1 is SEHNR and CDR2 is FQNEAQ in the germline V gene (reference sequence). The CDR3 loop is CASSSRYFYEQYF. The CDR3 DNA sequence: TGTGCCAGCAGCTCAAGATACTTCTACGAGCAGTACTTC.

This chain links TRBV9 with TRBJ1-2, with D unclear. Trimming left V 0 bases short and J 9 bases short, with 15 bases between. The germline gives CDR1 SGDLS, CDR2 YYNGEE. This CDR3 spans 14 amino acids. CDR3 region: CASSVALAAASYTF. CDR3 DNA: TGTGCCAGCAGCGTAGCTTTGGCAGCCGCTAGCTACACCTTC.

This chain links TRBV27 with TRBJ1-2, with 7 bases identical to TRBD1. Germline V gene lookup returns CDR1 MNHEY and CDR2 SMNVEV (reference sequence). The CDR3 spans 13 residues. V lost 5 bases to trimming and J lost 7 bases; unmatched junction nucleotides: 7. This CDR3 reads CASSIDRVSGYTF. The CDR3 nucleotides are TGTGCCAGCAGTATCGACAGGGTGTCTGGCTACACCTTC.

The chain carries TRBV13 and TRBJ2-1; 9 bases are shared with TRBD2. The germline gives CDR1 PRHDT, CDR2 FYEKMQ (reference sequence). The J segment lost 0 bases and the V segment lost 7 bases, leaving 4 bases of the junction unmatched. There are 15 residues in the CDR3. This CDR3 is CASTVTSGSYNEQFF. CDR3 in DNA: TGTGCCAGCACTGTGACTAGCGGCTCCTACAATGAGCAGTTCTTC. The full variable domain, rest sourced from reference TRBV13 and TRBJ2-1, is AAGVIQSPRHLIKEKRETATLKCYPIPRHDTVYWYQQGPGQDPQFLISFYEKMQSDKGSIPDRFSAQQFSDYHSELNMSSLELGDSALYFCASTVTSGSYNEQFFGPGTRLTVL.

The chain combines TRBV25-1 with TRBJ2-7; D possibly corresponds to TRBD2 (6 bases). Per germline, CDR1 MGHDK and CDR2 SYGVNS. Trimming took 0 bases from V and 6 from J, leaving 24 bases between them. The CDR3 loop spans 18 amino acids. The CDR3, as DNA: TGTGCCAGCAGTGAATATATTCCCCCTTGGAGGGGACCAGGCGAGCAGTACTTC. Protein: CASSEYIPPWRGPGEQYF.

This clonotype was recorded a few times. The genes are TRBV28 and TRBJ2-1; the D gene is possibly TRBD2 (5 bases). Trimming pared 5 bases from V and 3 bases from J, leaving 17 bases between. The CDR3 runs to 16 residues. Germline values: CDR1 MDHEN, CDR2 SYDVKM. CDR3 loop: CASSLLTSNFYNEQFF. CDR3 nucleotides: TGTGCCAGCAGTCTCCTAACTAGTAATTTCTACAATGAGCAGTTCTTC.

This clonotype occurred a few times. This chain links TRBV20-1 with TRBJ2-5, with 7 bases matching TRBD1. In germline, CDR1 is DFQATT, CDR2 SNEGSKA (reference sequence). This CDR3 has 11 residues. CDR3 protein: CRGQYQETQYF. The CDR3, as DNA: TGCAGGGGACAGTACCAAGAGACCCAGTACTTC.

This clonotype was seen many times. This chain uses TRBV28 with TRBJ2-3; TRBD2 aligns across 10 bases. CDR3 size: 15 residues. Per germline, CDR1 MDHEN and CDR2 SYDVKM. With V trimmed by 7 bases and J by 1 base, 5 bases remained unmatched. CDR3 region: CASTSGTSGTDTQYF. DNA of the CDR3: TGTGCCAGCACTTCGGGGACTAGCGGCACAGATACGCAGTATTTT.

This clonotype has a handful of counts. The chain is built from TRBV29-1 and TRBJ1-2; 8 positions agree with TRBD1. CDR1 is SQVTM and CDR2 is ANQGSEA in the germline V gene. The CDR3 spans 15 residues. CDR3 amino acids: CSGGQGLGFNYGYTF. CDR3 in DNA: TGCAGTGGAGGACAGGGCCTAGGATTTAACTATGGCTACACCTTC.

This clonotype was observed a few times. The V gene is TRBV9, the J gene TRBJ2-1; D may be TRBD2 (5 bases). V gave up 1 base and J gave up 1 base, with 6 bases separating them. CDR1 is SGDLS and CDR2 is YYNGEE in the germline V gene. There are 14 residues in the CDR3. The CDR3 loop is CASSVPGSYNEQFF. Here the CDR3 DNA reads TGTGCCAGCAGCGTACCGGGGTCCTACAATGAGCAGTTCTTC.

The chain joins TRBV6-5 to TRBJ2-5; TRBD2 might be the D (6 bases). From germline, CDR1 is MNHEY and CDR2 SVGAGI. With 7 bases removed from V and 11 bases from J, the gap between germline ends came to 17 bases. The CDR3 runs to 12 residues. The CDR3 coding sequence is TGTGCCAGCATGGCGGGATACAATGAGCAGTACTTC. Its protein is CASMAGYNEQYF.

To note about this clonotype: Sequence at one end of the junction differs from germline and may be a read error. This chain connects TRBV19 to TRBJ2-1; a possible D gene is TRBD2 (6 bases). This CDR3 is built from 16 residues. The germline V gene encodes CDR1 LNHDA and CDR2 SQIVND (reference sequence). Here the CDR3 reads CASSGGVGGVGIEQLF. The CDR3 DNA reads TGTGCCAGTAGTGGCGGCGTGGGAGGCGTGGGAATTGAGCAGTTGTTC.

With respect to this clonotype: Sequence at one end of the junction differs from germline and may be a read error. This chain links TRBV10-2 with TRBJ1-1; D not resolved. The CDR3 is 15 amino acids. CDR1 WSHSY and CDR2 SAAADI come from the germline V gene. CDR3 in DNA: TGCGCCAGCAGTGAGGCGGCTGTGGGAAACACTGGAGCTTTCTTT. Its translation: CASSEAAVGNTGAFF.

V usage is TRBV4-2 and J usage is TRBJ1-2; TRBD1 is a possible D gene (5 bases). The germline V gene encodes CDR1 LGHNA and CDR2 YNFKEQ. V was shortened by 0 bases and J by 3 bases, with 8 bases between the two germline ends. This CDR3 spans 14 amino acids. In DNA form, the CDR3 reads TGTGCCAGCAGCCAAGAAGAGGGACACTATGGCTACACCTTC. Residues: CASSQEEGHYGYTF.

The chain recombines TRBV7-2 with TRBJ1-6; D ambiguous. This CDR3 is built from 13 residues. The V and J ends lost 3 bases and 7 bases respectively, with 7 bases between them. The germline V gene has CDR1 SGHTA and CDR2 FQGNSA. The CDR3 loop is CASSFNGNSPLHF. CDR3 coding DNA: TGTGCCAGCAGCTTTAACGGGAATTCACCCCTCCACTTT.

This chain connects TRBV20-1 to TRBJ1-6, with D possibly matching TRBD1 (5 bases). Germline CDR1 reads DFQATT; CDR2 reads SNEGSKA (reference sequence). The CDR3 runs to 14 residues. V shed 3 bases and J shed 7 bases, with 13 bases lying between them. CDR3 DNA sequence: TGCAGTGCTAGTAGGGGACCGCCAAATTCACCCCTCCACTTT. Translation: CSASRGPPNSPLHF.

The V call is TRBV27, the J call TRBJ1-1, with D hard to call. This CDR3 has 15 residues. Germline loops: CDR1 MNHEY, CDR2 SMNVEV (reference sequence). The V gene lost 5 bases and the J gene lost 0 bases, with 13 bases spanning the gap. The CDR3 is CASSPRYPMNTEAFF. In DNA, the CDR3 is TGTGCCAGCAGTCCGAGATACCCGATGAACACTGAAGCTTTCTTT.

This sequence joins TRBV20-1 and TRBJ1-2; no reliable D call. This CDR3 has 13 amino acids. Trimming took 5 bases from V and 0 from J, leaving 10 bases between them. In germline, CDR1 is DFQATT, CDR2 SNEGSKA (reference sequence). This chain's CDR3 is CSAAPGPNYGYTF. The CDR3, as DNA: TGCAGTGCTGCGCCCGGGCCTAACTATGGCTACACCTTC.

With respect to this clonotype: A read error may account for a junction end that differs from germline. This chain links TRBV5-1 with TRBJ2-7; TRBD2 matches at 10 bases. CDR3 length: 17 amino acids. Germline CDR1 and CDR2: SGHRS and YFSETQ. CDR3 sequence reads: CASSIGIAGLAIYEQCF. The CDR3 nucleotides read TGCGCCAGCAGCATAGGAATCGCGGGACTAGCGATCTACGAGCAGTGCTTC.

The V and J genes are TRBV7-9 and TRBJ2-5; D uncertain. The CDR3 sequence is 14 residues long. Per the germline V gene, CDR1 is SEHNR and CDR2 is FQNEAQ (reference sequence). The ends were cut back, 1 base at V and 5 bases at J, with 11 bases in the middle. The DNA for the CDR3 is TGTGCCAGCAGCTTAGTTCCAGGTTCGGAGACCCAGTACTTC. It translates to CASSLVPGSETQYF.

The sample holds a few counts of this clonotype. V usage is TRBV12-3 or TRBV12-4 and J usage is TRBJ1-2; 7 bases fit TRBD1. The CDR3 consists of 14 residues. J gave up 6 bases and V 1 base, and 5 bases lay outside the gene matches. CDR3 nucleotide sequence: TGTGCCAGCAGTTTAGGTAACAGGGGAGATGGCTACACCTTC. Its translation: CASSLGNRGDGYTF.